This is a list of T cell receptor beta chains from one sample in a study of blood T cells in healthy people across ages. TCRdb itself ran the 5' RACE reads through MiXCR, one entry per CDR3 protein. The table lists about 800,000 distinct CDR3 sequences, roughly 25% of them singletons. These records were also assigned to another study, of T cells of mothers and their children.

Sequencing input: blood. Source of these receptors: a boy younger than 18 in good health. The CDR3 runs from the conserved cysteine through the conserved F or W. Each record gives: CDR3 length, J gene, V gene, clone size, D gene, CDR3 DNA, CDR3 protein. D genes are given only for firm matches. Size is omitted from some rows. Given values are once, few, many or a class for expanded clones.

cdr3_length: 14; j_call: TRBJ1-2; v_call: TRBV18; clone_size: few; d_call: TRBD1; cdr3_nt: TGTGCCAGCTCAAAGGACAGGGGGCAGGATGGCTACACCTTC; cdr3_aa: CASSKDRGQDGYTF
cdr3_length: 15; j_call: TRBJ1-1; v_call: TRBV6-5; clone_size: -; d_call: -; cdr3_nt: TGTGCCAGCAGTTACTCGGGAACAGGGAACACTGAAGCTTTCTTT; cdr3_aa: CASSYSGTGNTEAFF
cdr3_length: 14; j_call: TRBJ2-7; v_call: TRBV29-1; clone_size: few; d_call: -; cdr3_nt: TGCAGCGTTGAAACCCCCGACAGGCTCTACGAGCAGTACTTC; cdr3_aa: CSVETPDRLYEQYF
cdr3_length: 15; j_call: TRBJ1-3; v_call: TRBV28; clone_size: few; d_call: -; cdr3_nt: TGTGCCAGCAGGATCTCCAGGAGCTCTGGAAACACCATATATTTT; cdr3_aa: CASRISRSSGNTIYF
cdr3_length: 15; j_call: TRBJ1-4; v_call: TRBV27; clone_size: few; d_call: -; cdr3_nt: TGTGCCAGCAGTTTATTGCAGGGAGGATATGAAAAACTGTTTTTT; cdr3_aa: CASSLLQGGYEKLFF
cdr3_length: 15; j_call: TRBJ2-7; v_call: TRBV7-9; clone_size: -; d_call: TRBD1; cdr3_nt: TGTGCCAGCAGCTCTTCTATACAGGGGGAGTACGAGCAGTACTTC; cdr3_aa: CASSSSIQGEYEQYF
cdr3_length: 13; j_call: TRBJ1-4; v_call: TRBV11-3; clone_size: -; d_call: -; cdr3_nt: TGTGCCAGCAGTCGTAGCCTTGGCGAAAAACTGTTTTTT; cdr3_aa: CASSRSLGEKLFF
cdr3_length: 14; j_call: TRBJ2-5; v_call: TRBV29-1; clone_size: -; d_call: -; cdr3_nt: TGCAGCGTTGAAGGGCCCGGGGGTCAAGAGACCCAGTACTTC; cdr3_aa: CSVEGPGGQETQYF
cdr3_length: 14; j_call: TRBJ2-5; v_call: TRBV7-2; clone_size: few; d_call: -; cdr3_nt: TGTGCCAGCAGCCCCGGAGGGCCTGGGAAGACCCAGTACTTC; cdr3_aa: CASSPGGPGKTQYF
cdr3_length: 14; j_call: TRBJ2-5; v_call: TRBV9; clone_size: few; d_call: -; cdr3_nt: TGTGCCAGCAGCGTAGCTGGGGGATTAGAGACCCAGTACTTC; cdr3_aa: CASSVAGGLETQYF
cdr3_length: 16; j_call: TRBJ2-6; v_call: TRBV20-1; clone_size: -; d_call: TRBD1; cdr3_nt: TGCAGTGCTAGGACAGGGTCGAACTCTGGGGCCAACGTCCTGACTTTC; cdr3_aa: CSARTGSNSGANVLTF
cdr3_length: 13; j_call: TRBJ2-3; v_call: TRBV20-1; clone_size: -; d_call: -; cdr3_nt: TGCAGTGCTAGAGACCCCTCGGGAGATACGCAGTATTTT; cdr3_aa: CSARDPSGDTQYF
cdr3_length: 16; j_call: TRBJ1-3; v_call: TRBV12-3/TRBV12-4; clone_size: -; d_call: -; cdr3_nt: TGTGCCAGCAATAGGGGGATGGCCCTTACGCGGAACACCATATATTTT; cdr3_aa: CASNRGMALTRNTIYF
cdr3_length: 17; j_call: TRBJ2-3; v_call: TRBV21-1; clone_size: -; d_call: -; cdr3_nt: TGTGCCAGCAGCAAATCGGGTACAGCAGGAATTCCAGATACGCAGTATTTT; cdr3_aa: CASSKSGTAGIPDTQYF
cdr3_length: 17; j_call: TRBJ2-7; v_call: TRBV5-6; clone_size: -; d_call: -; cdr3_nt: TGTGCCAGCAGCTTATTAGAAACCGGGCAGGGAAGAAACGAGCAGTACTTC; cdr3_aa: CASSLLETGQGRNEQYF
cdr3_length: 13; j_call: TRBJ2-7; v_call: TRBV12-3/TRBV12-4; clone_size: -; d_call: -; cdr3_nt: TGTGCCAGCGGGGCTGGACAGCCCTACGAGCAGTACTTC; cdr3_aa: CASGAGQPYEQYF
cdr3_length: 14; j_call: TRBJ2-7; v_call: TRBV7-6; clone_size: few; d_call: -; cdr3_nt: TGTGCCAGCAGCTTATACGAGGACACCTACGAGCAGTACTTC; cdr3_aa: CASSLYEDTYEQYF
cdr3_length: 14; j_call: TRBJ2-7; v_call: TRBV4-1; clone_size: -; d_call: -; cdr3_nt: TGCGCCAGCAGCCTCATAGCGGAGGACTACGAGCAGTACTTC; cdr3_aa: CASSLIAEDYEQYF
cdr3_length: 12; j_call: TRBJ2-7; v_call: TRBV6-2/TRBV6-3; clone_size: -; d_call: -; cdr3_nt: TGTGCCAGCAGGCGGACAAGTTACGAGCAGTACTTC; cdr3_aa: CASRRTSYEQYF
cdr3_length: 18; j_call: TRBJ2-1; v_call: TRBV4-3; clone_size: few; d_call: TRBD2; cdr3_nt: TGCGCCAGCAGCCAAGAATGGGCTAGCGGGGGGGATTACAATGAGCAGTTCTTC; cdr3_aa: CASSQEWASGGDYNEQFF
cdr3_length: 15; j_call: TRBJ1-2; v_call: TRBV25-1; clone_size: -; d_call: TRBD1; cdr3_nt: TGTGCCAGCAGTGACCCCACAGGGGCCGGCTATGGCTACACCTTC; cdr3_aa: CASSDPTGAGYGYTF
cdr3_length: 15; j_call: TRBJ1-4; v_call: TRBV5-1; clone_size: -; d_call: -; cdr3_nt: TGCGCCAGCAGCTTGGGCGGGGGAAATGGTGAAAAACTGTTTTTT; cdr3_aa: CASSLGGGNGEKLFF
cdr3_length: 16; j_call: TRBJ2-3; v_call: TRBV7-2; clone_size: -; d_call: -; cdr3_nt: TGTGCCAGCAGCTTAGGGCCCACGGGTATCACAGATACGCAGTATTTT; cdr3_aa: CASSLGPTGITDTQYF
cdr3_length: 13; j_call: TRBJ2-7; v_call: TRBV6-1; clone_size: -; d_call: -; cdr3_nt: TGTGCCAGCAGTGACAGGGATGCCTCCGAGCAGTACTTC; cdr3_aa: CASSDRDASEQYF